This T cell receptor (beta chain) emerged from a study of T cells in Graves' hyperthyroidism and ophthalmopathy. The study, taken as a whole, reports: Ophthalmopathy got predicted by the model a median approximately six months before its onset. Clonotypes that were expanded in thyroid above 0.001 mostly appeared in blood too.

RNA transcripts were the template for amplifying TCR beta CDR3 regions. The TCR CDR3 first-round RT-PCR relied on the HTBI primer set. Using its own MiXCR run on the multiplex PCR reads, TCRdb lists one record per CDR3 protein. The table has nearly 250,000 distinct CDR3 sequences, over 15% seen once; the top ten hold more than 25%. Any patient presenting with uncontrolled infection, other autoimmune disease, pregnancy or lactation was left out. Cells are PBMCs isolated from about 10 ml of fresh blood. This clonotype was seen ten or more times. The antigen is not known. V gave up 6 bases and J gave up 2 bases, with 10 bases separating them. The length of the CDR3 is 13 residues. CDR1 and CDR2 from the germline V gene are SNHLY and FYNNEI.

What was sequenced was blood. The rearrangement links TRBV2 to TRBJ2-5; either TRBD1 or TRBD2 may fit D (5 bases each). This TCR was sampled from a woman younger than 35 with Graves' ophthalmopathy. CDR3: CASRSGPQETQYF. The CDR3 DNA is TGTGCCAGCAGGTCGGGGCCGCAAGAGACCCAGTACTTC.